This is a list of T cell receptor beta chains from one sample in a study of blood T cell repertoires in COVID-19. The method was immunoSEQ multiplex PCR; TCRdb's version includes in-frame clones alone and lacks a portion of them. The sample holds 200,000 to 250,000 clones, approximately 85% seen once. Material: peripheral blood. The source of these receptors is a man aged 50-60 years who had recovered from COVID-19. The conserved cysteine and the conserved F or W are not part of the CDR3 here. Fields, in order: V gene, J gene, CDR3 length, CDR3 protein.

v_call: TRBV10-3; j_call: TRBJ2-6; cdr3_length: 17; cdr3_aa: AISASGQGGNPGANVLT
v_call: TRBV29-1; j_call: TRBJ2-1; cdr3_length: 12; cdr3_aa: SVAGAPSGLVQF
v_call: TRBV19; j_call: TRBJ2-1; cdr3_length: 12; cdr3_aa: ASSIAGVNNEQF
v_call: TRBV27; j_call: TRBJ1-2; cdr3_length: 13; cdr3_aa: ASSPGVGPNYGYT
v_call: TRBV13; j_call: TRBJ1-3; cdr3_length: 14; cdr3_aa: ASSLWGGTTGNTIY
v_call: TRBV14; j_call: TRBJ2-6; cdr3_length: 15; cdr3_aa: ASSQWTRRAGANVLT
v_call: TRBV28; j_call: TRBJ1-3; cdr3_length: 13; cdr3_aa: ASSPSANSGNTIY
v_call: TRBV18; j_call: TRBJ2-7; cdr3_length: 14; cdr3_aa: ASSPPGAGGGYEQY
v_call: TRBV18; j_call: TRBJ2-7; cdr3_length: 12; cdr3_aa: ASSDASGLYEQY
v_call: TRBV11-3; j_call: TRBJ1-1; cdr3_length: 10; cdr3_aa: ASAQGGAEAF
v_call: TRBV19; j_call: TRBJ1-2; cdr3_length: 13; cdr3_aa: ASTENFGGSYGYT
v_call: TRBV28; j_call: TRBJ2-7; cdr3_length: 13; cdr3_aa: ASRPRDSVPYEQY
v_call: TRBV19; j_call: TRBJ2-2; cdr3_length: 14; cdr3_aa: ASIPGRTGVPGELF
v_call: TRBV6-5; j_call: TRBJ1-1; cdr3_length: 12; cdr3_aa: ASRSTGGNTEAF
v_call: TRBV6-4; j_call: TRBJ2-3; cdr3_length: 13; cdr3_aa: ASSDGTGETDTQY
v_call: TRBV19; j_call: TRBJ2-7; cdr3_length: 12; cdr3_aa: ASSIGTSIYEQY
v_call: TRBV5-1; j_call: TRBJ2-1; cdr3_length: 14; cdr3_aa: ASSLGLARDYNEQF
v_call: TRBV28; j_call: TRBJ2-6; cdr3_length: 13; cdr3_aa: ASTRAFSGANVLT
v_call: TRBV6-4; j_call: TRBJ2-1; cdr3_length: 11; cdr3_aa: ASSDSSTNEQF
v_call: TRBV19; j_call: TRBJ2-1; cdr3_length: 15; cdr3_aa: ASSIDFRRELYNEQF
v_call: TRBV27; j_call: TRBJ1-1; cdr3_length: 12; cdr3_aa: ASRRQNMNTEAF
v_call: TRBV24-1; j_call: TRBJ2-5; cdr3_length: 9; cdr3_aa: ATSFQETQY
v_call: TRBV11-2; j_call: TRBJ1-1; cdr3_length: 13; cdr3_aa: ASRRTGTANTEAF
v_call: TRBV28; j_call: TRBJ1-1; cdr3_length: 12; cdr3_aa: ASSPPGGWTEAF
v_call: TRBV6-5; j_call: TRBJ1-1; cdr3_length: 10; cdr3_aa: ASRSRTGEAF
v_call: TRBV27; j_call: TRBJ2-7; cdr3_length: 14; cdr3_aa: ASSSEPGLAGYEQY
v_call: TRBV29-1; j_call: TRBJ2-2; cdr3_length: 11; cdr3_aa: SVTGRLTGELF
v_call: TRBV4-1; j_call: TRBJ2-7; cdr3_length: 17; cdr3_aa: ASSQANGLAGEGMDEQY
v_call: TRBV19; j_call: TRBJ2-1; cdr3_length: 14; cdr3_aa: ASSITSGSIYNEQF
v_call: TRBV30; j_call: TRBJ2-1; cdr3_length: 11; cdr3_aa: AWSPNRANEQF
v_call: TRBV27; j_call: TRBJ1-5; cdr3_length: 10; cdr3_aa: ASSLRGGPQH
v_call: TRBV5-1; j_call: TRBJ2-5; cdr3_length: 12; cdr3_aa: ASSRDRGRETQY
v_call: TRBV3-1/TRBV3-2; j_call: TRBJ2-2; cdr3_length: 11; cdr3_aa: ASSPGWIGELF
v_call: TRBV18; j_call: TRBJ2-5; cdr3_length: 11; cdr3_aa: ASSPTRQETQY
v_call: TRBV19; j_call: TRBJ2-3; cdr3_length: 13; cdr3_aa: ASSIQARSTDTQY
v_call: TRBV28; j_call: TRBJ1-2; cdr3_length: 13; cdr3_aa: ASQPTIQGRYGYT
v_call: TRBV4-2; j_call: TRBJ2-7; cdr3_length: 13; cdr3_aa: ASSQLLISGGEQY
v_call: TRBV5-5; j_call: TRBJ2-2; cdr3_length: 17; cdr3_aa: ASSLRGLAGPTGTGELF
v_call: TRBV9; j_call: TRBJ1-1; cdr3_length: 12; cdr3_aa: ASSVGTVNTEAF
v_call: TRBV6-5; j_call: TRBJ2-7; cdr3_length: 12; cdr3_aa: ATFLADYYYEQY
v_call: TRBV7-2; j_call: TRBJ2-3; cdr3_length: 13; cdr3_aa: ASSLGEWSTDTQY
v_call: TRBV6-2/TRBV6-3; j_call: TRBJ2-5; cdr3_length: 16; cdr3_aa: ASSSTPDFPTGQETQY
v_call: TRBV28; j_call: TRBJ2-2; cdr3_length: 10; cdr3_aa: ASGLNTGELF
v_call: TRBV19; j_call: TRBJ1-1; cdr3_length: 12; cdr3_aa: ASRWGNTNTEAF
v_call: TRBV30; j_call: TRBJ2-7; cdr3_length: 13; cdr3_aa: AWVGPGGYNYEQY
v_call: TRBV18; j_call: TRBJ1-6; cdr3_length: 15; cdr3_aa: ASSPETGLRNNSPLH
v_call: TRBV28; j_call: TRBJ1-1; cdr3_length: 11; cdr3_aa: AIRKSGNTEAF
v_call: TRBV6-5; j_call: TRBJ1-6; cdr3_length: 13; cdr3_aa: ASSYTTGDNSPLH
v_call: TRBV6-5; j_call: TRBJ1-1; cdr3_length: 12; cdr3_aa: ASSYSNTNTEAF
v_call: TRBV9; j_call: TRBJ2-5; cdr3_length: 13; cdr3_aa: ASGPRLGAMEPQY